The next 29 T cell receptor beta chains were all read from a single sample in a study of blood T cell repertoires in COVID-19. The data were produced by immunoSEQ multiplex PCR, yet TCRdb's version contains in-frame clones alone and is incomplete. There are approximately 210,000 clones in the sample; approximately 86% occur only once, and 2% to 2.5% lies in the top ten. The specimen sequenced was PBMCs or T cells enriched from blood (not recorded which). The source is a woman between 25 and 40 years old who had recovered from COVID-19.

V is TRBV27 and J is TRBJ2-5; 8 nucleotides match TRBD1. CDR3 size: 14 residues. The ends lost 7 bases at V and 1 base at J; junction bases unmatched: 5. Germline V gives CDR1 MNHEY, CDR2 SMNVEV (reference sequence). CDR3 loop: CASKGDRSQETQYF. Written as DNA, the CDR3 is TGTGCCAGCAAGGGGGACAGGTCCCAAGAGACCCAGTACTTC.

The gene calls are TRBV14 and TRBJ2-7; TRBD2 aligns across 13 bases. From germline, CDR1 is SGHDN and CDR2 FVKESK. This CDR3 has 18 residues. V was pared by 4 bases and J by 1 base, with 10 bases of the junction left unmatched. The CDR3 DNA reads as TGTGCCAGCAGCCCTTCCGGGACTAGCGGGACCTATTCCTACGAGCAGTACTTC. It translates to CASSPSGTSGTYSYEQYF.

The DNA of the CDR3 is TGCGCCAGCAGCTCGCTGACAGGGACCCGTGAAAAACTGTTTTTT. It is translated as CASSSLTGTREKLFF. The rearrangement uses TRBV5-1 and TRBJ1-4, with 7 bases identical to TRBD1. V dropped 3 bases and J dropped 7; count of bases not matched to a gene: 9. The CDR3 spans 15 residues. In germline, CDR1 is SGHRS, CDR2 YFSETQ.

This rearrangement joins TRBV10-3 to TRBJ1-1; TRBD1 aligns across 7 bases. Germline assignment: CDR1 ENHRY and CDR2 SYGVKD. The CDR3 has 15 amino acids. The trim removed 3 bases at V and 0 bases at J, leaving 4 bases unmatched. CDR3 residues: CAISDKTGMNTEAFF. CDR3 DNA: TGTGCCATCAGTGATAAGACAGGGATGAACACTGAAGCTTTCTTT.

This sequence joins TRBV7-8 and TRBJ1-1, with 7 bases identical to TRBD1. Germline CDR1 SGHVS, CDR2 FQNEAQ. The CDR3 runs to 15 residues. The V and J ends lost 5 bases and 0 bases, in that order; junction bases with no gene match: 6. The CDR3: CASSGTEGMNTEAFF. CDR3 coding DNA: TGTGCCAGCAGCGGGACAGAAGGGATGAACACTGAAGCTTTCTTT.

The chain joins TRBV7-2 to TRBJ2-7, with TRBD2 matching 7 bases. The CDR3 has 15 amino acids. With 5 bases clipped from V and 6 bases from J, the junction kept 13 bases outside the gene matches. The germline CDR1 and CDR2 sequences are SGHTA and FQGNSA. CDR3 DNA sequence: TGTGCCAGCAGCCTCCCCTCGGGGGAGGGCCGCGAGCAGTACTTC. Its protein is CASSLPSGEGREQYF.

In its sample, this clone was seen a few times. The chain links TRBV5-1 to TRBJ1-6; 9 bases align to TRBD1. Germline lookup yields CDR1 SGHRS and CDR2 YFSETQ. This CDR3 is built from 15 residues. V lost 0 bases and J lost 9; bases outside the gene matches: 4. As DNA, the CDR3 is TGCGCCAGCAGCTTGGTACAGGGGGCGAGTTCACCCCTCCACTTT. Protein product: CASSLVQGASSPLHF.

The J gene is TRBJ2-7, the V gene TRBV29-1; 9 nucleotides align to TRBD1. This CDR3 contains 15 residues. The V and J ends lost 6 bases and 5 bases, in that order; junction bases with no gene match: 14. Per the germline V gene, CDR1 is SQVTM and CDR2 is ANQGSEA. This chain's CDR3 is CSVVVGGTGRNEQYF. The CDR3 DNA is TGCAGCGTGGTTGTGGGCGGGACAGGGCGGAACGAGCAGTACTTC.

The rearrangement links TRBV27 to TRBJ1-1; 8 bases are a match to TRBD1. The germline V gene encodes CDR1 MNHEY and CDR2 SMNVEV (reference sequence). V trimming: 5 bases; J trimming: 1 base; junction bases outside the gene matches: 3. This CDR3 comprises 14 residues. In DNA, the CDR3 is TGTGCCAGCAGTCTGGGACAGGAGAACACTGAAGCTTTCTTT. Translating gives CASSLGQENTEAFF.

This clone was detected a few times. V and J are TRBV5-4 and TRBJ1-2, with D possibly TRBD1 on 6 matching bases. The CDR3 is 15 residues long. CDR1 SGHNT and CDR2 YYREEE come from the germline V gene (reference sequence). V lost 1 base and J 4 bases, leaving 14 bases between the germline ends. CDR3 sequence: CASSLSQGRLYGYTF. As DNA, the CDR3 is TGTGCCAGCAGCTTGTCTCAGGGGCGCCTCTATGGCTACACCTTC.

The chain couples TRBV7-2 to TRBJ2-2; D possibly corresponds to TRBD1 (6 bases). Deletions cut 5 bases from V and 6 bases from J, with 16 bases between. CDR3 length: 15 residues. Germline CDR1 and CDR2: SGHTA and FQGNSA. The CDR3 loop is CASSADRHSAGELFF. DNA of the CDR3: TGTGCCAGCAGCGCAGACAGGCACTCGGCCGGGGAGCTGTTTTTT.

This sequence joins TRBV7-8 and TRBJ2-1, with TRBD2 identical over 12 bases. The junction had 30 bases not matched to a gene; V was cut back by 5 bases and J by 7 bases. The germline CDR1 and CDR2 sequences are SGHVS and FQNEAQ. The CDR3 covers 23 residues. CDR3 sequence (DNA): TGTGCCAGCAGCCCGAACGGACCTCTCGAGGCTAGCGGGAGGGTCAGGGGGGGGAATGAGCAGTTCTTC. Protein: CASSPNGPLEASGRVRGGNEQFF.

The V call is TRBV5-4, the J call TRBJ1-4; tentative D call: TRBD1 (6 bases). This CDR3 comprises 15 residues. The germline V gene has CDR1 SGHNT and CDR2 YYREEE (reference sequence). V was cut by 4 bases and J by 3 bases, with 13 bases left in between. The CDR3: CASSASTGSNEKLFF. CDR3 sequence (DNA): TGTGCCAGCAGCGCATCGACAGGTTCTAATGAAAAACTGTTTTTT.

This CDR3 is CASRLGQGTGANVLTF. CDR3 DNA: TGTGCCAGTAGATTGGGACAGGGGACTGGGGCCAACGTCCTGACTTTC. This rearrangement joins TRBV19 to TRBJ2-6; 10 positions agree with TRBD1. With V trimmed by 6 bases and J by 2 bases, 4 bases remained unmatched. Germline CDR1 and CDR2: LNHDA and SQIVND (reference sequence). The CDR3 contains 16 residues.

V and J are TRBV4-3 and TRBJ1-4; no clear D. The CDR3 length is 13 residues. Germline assignment: CDR1 LGHNA and CDR2 YSLEER. V was pared by 1 base and J by 7 bases, with 7 bases between. The CDR3 DNA sequence: TGCGCCAGCAGCCAAGTTCCCGGTGAAAAACTGTTTTTT. Its protein is CASSQVPGEKLFF.

The gene calls are TRBV15 and TRBJ1-5; D is ambiguous. Germline lookup yields CDR1 LNHNV and CDR2 YYDKDF (reference sequence). The CDR3 is 15 residues long. Trimming cost V 1 base and J 0 bases, with 7 bases left between them. In DNA, the CDR3 is TGTGCCACCAGCAGAGCGGGATATAGCAATCAGCCCCAGCATTTT. Its protein is CATSRAGYSNQPQHF.

The sample holds a few counts of this clone. J is TRBJ2-7 and V is TRBV19; 10 bases match TRBD2. The germline CDR1 and CDR2 sequences are LNHDA and SQIVND (reference sequence). The CDR3 runs to 17 residues. Trimming at V came to 3 bases and at J to 5 bases, leaving 13 bases not matched to a gene. This CDR3 is CASSIGSGRAFDNEQYF. CDR3 in DNA: TGTGCCAGTAGTATTGGCAGCGGGAGGGCCTTTGACAACGAGCAGTACTTC.

The chain couples TRBV19 to TRBJ1-4; D remains unclear. The CDR3 is 13 amino acids. Per germline, CDR1 LNHDA and CDR2 SQIVND (reference sequence). V was shortened by 2 bases and J by 2 bases, with 3 bases between the two germline ends. CDR3 nucleotides: TGTGCCAGTAGTATACAGACTAATGAAAAACTGTTTTTT. The encoded protein is CASSIQTNEKLFF.

The V gene is TRBV2, the J gene TRBJ1-1; TRBD1 agrees at 7 bases. The trim removed 5 bases at V and 0 bases at J, leaving 3 bases unmatched. This CDR3 is 14 amino acids long. Per germline, CDR1 SNHLY and CDR2 FYNNEI. DNA for the CDR3: TGTGCCAGCAGTCGAGACAGGGTGAACACTGAAGCTTTCTTT. Its translation: CASSRDRVNTEAFF.

CDR3 in amino acids: CASSPPFDRGLDNEQFF. Here the CDR3 DNA reads TGTGCCAGCTCACCCCCCTTCGACAGGGGGCTGGACAATGAGCAGTTCTTC. This chain uses TRBV18 with TRBJ2-1, with 10 bases fitting TRBD1. The germline CDR1 and CDR2 sequences are KGHSH and LQKENI. This CDR3 is built from 17 residues. The ends lost 3 bases at V and 5 bases at J; junction bases unmatched: 10.

The chain couples TRBV7-2 to TRBJ1-1, with a tentative D call TRBD1 (6 bases). The CDR3 totals 14 residues. From germline, CDR1 is SGHTA and CDR2 FQGNSA. V was clipped by 5 bases and J by 0 bases, with 10 bases between them. The CDR3 loop reads CASSPGQMNTEAFF. CDR3 nucleotide sequence: TGTGCCAGCAGCCCAGGACAGATGAACACTGAAGCTTTCTTT.

V gene TRBV27 combines with J gene TRBJ2-1; 7 bases fit TRBD2. This CDR3 comprises 14 residues. V trimming: 2 bases; J trimming: 9 bases; junction bases outside the gene matches: 7. Germline V lookup: CDR1 MNHEY, CDR2 SMNVEV (reference sequence). The CDR3 nucleotides are TGTGCCAGCAGTTTAGCGGGAGTGAGGGTTGAGCAGTTCTTC. It translates to CASSLAGVRVEQFF.

This clone was detected a few times. The gene calls are TRBV18 and TRBJ2-7; no firm D call. This CDR3 comprises 15 residues. Trimming pared 2 bases from V and 0 bases from J, leaving 11 bases between. Germline CDR1 and CDR2: KGHSH and LQKENI. The CDR3 nucleotides are TGTGCCAGCTCACCAGTCGGTGATTTCTCCTACGAGCAGTACTTC. It translates to CASSPVGDFSYEQYF.

The CDR3 bases are TGTGCTAGTGCCCCAGCCCCGGGGACCTACAATGAGCAGTTCTTC. As protein: CASAPAPGTYNEQFF. The V and J genes are TRBV12-5 and TRBJ2-1; D possibly corresponds to TRBD2 (5 bases). V dropped 7 bases and J dropped 2 bases, with 15 bases sitting between them. The germline CDR1 and CDR2 sequences are LGHNT and FRNRAP. The CDR3 sequence is 15 residues long.

J is TRBJ1-2 and V is TRBV19, with 8 bases aligning to TRBD1. The CDR3 sequence is 17 residues long. In germline, CDR1 is LNHDA, CDR2 SQIVND (reference sequence). V dropped 4 bases and J dropped 0; count of bases not matched to a gene: 10. The CDR3 reads CASSTGQEIPSNYGYTF. The CDR3 nucleotides read TGTGCCAGTAGTACGGGACAGGAAATACCCTCTAACTATGGCTACACCTTC.

About this clone itself: Other DNA sequences in this sample translate to the same CDR3. The rearrangement links TRBV30 to TRBJ1-1; D not resolved. V lost 2 bases and J lost 2, with 9 bases in between. Germline values: CDR1 GTSNPN, CDR2 SVGIG (reference sequence). The CDR3 spans 13 residues. CDR3 coding DNA: TGTGCCTGGAGTCCTAGAACCAACACTGAAGCTTTCTTT. This gives the protein CAWSPRTNTEAFF. Complete variable domain (other parts from reference TRBV30 and TRBJ1-1): SQTIHQWPATLVQPVGSPLSLECTVEGTSNPNLYWYRQAAGRGLQLLFYSVGIGQISSEVPQNLSASRPQDRQFILSSKKLLLSDSGFYLCAWSPRTNTEAFFGQGTRLTVV.

This chain connects TRBV6-5 to TRBJ2-1, with D perhaps TRBD2 (6 bases). CDR1 is MNHEY, CDR2 SVGAGI, per germline. CDR3 length: 15 residues. Trimming cost V 0 bases and J 5 bases, with 11 bases left between them. CDR3 sequence: CASSYSRGTDNEQFF. The CDR3 coding sequence is TGTGCCAGCAGTTACTCCCGCGGGACCGACAATGAGCAGTTCTTC.

This chain connects TRBV19 to TRBJ1-2; the D gene is possibly TRBD1 (5 bases). With 3 bases removed from V and 6 bases from J, the gap between germline ends came to 11 bases. This CDR3 is 13 amino acids long. CDR1 and CDR2 (germline): LNHDA, SQIVND (reference sequence). CDR3: CASSITSTDGYTF. The DNA of the CDR3 is TGTGCCAGTAGTATTACTTCGACAGATGGCTACACCTTC.

The chain couples TRBV29-1 to TRBJ1-2, with a weak D call TRBD1 (5 bases). V lost 1 base to trimming and J lost 6 bases, with 9 bases between them. CDR3 size: 12 residues. Per germline, CDR1 SQVTM and CDR2 ANQGSEA. Here the CDR3 DNA reads TGCAGCGTTGAAGCGGGGGGGGATGGCTACACCTTC. Amino acids: CSVEAGGDGYTF. The complete variable domain, with remaining parts taken from reference TRBV29-1 and TRBJ1-2, reads SAVISQKPSRDICQRGTSLTIQCQVDSQVTMMFWYRQQPGQSLTLIATANQGSEATYESGFVIDKFPISRPNLTFSTLTVSNMSPEDSSIYLCSVEAGGDGYTFGSGTRLTVV.